The 4 T cell receptor beta chains below come from one sample, sequenced in a study of blood T cell repertoires in COVID-19. The repertoire was sequenced with immunoSEQ multiplex PCR; TCRdb's copy has only in-frame clones and lacks some. The sample yields fewer than 250,000 clones, just under 85% seen once. Specimen: peripheral blood. These receptors all stem from a man aged 50 to 60 with acute or convalescent COVID-19.

The gene calls are TRBV7-2 and TRBJ1-1; 7 bases align to TRBD1. Trimming at V came to 5 bases and at J to 4 bases, leaving 7 bases not matched to a gene. Germline loops: CDR1 SGHTA, CDR2 FQGNSA. There are 14 residues in the CDR3. The CDR3 loop reads CASSPRQGSTEAFF. CDR3 nucleotide sequence: TGTGCCAGCAGCCCCCGACAGGGTAGCACTGAAGCTTTCTTT.

The chain has TRBV19 and TRBJ1-2; perhaps TRBD1 as D (5 bases). V gave up 4 bases and J gave up 2 bases, with 23 bases separating them. The CDR3 consists of 18 residues. The germline V gene encodes CDR1 LNHDA and CDR2 SQIVND (reference sequence). The CDR3 sequence is CASSRERGRSPPNYGYTF. DNA for the CDR3: TGTGCCAGTAGTAGGGAAAGGGGCAGGTCCCCACCAAACTATGGCTACACCTTC.

J is TRBJ1-3 and V is TRBV6-5, with a tentative D call TRBD1 (5 bases). V lost 6 bases and J 2 bases, leaving 11 bases between the germline ends. The CDR3 has 14 amino acids. CDR1 is MNHEY and CDR2 is SVGAGI in the germline V gene. DNA of the CDR3: TGTGCCAGCAGACGGGGGACGGCTGGAAACACCATATATTTT. This sequence encodes CASRRGTAGNTIYF.

The chain carries TRBV7-3 and TRBJ1-1, with 7 bases lining up with TRBD1. The J segment lost 5 bases and the V segment lost 2 bases, leaving 8 bases of the junction unmatched. Germline values: CDR1 SGHTA, CDR2 FQGTGA. The CDR3 extends over 15 amino acids. The chain's CDR3 is CASSLGTGVGTEAFF. CDR3 DNA sequence: TGTGCCAGCAGCTTAGGAACAGGGGTTGGAACTGAAGCTTTCTTT.